The 12 T cell receptor beta chains below all came from one sample that was sequenced in a study of control samples from healthy donors and cancer patients. Assay used: immunoSEQ multiplex PCR; TCRdb lists only in-frame clones, some missing. The data contain approximately 90,000 clones, about 83% of them singletons. Sequencing was done on a sample of blood. These receptors were taken from a woman aged 40 to 49 in good health.

The chain uses TRBV27 and TRBJ1-4, with D possibly being TRBD1 (6 bases). Trimming stripped 2 bases from V and 5 bases from J, with 6 bases between. CDR1 is MNHEY, CDR2 SMNVEV, per germline (reference sequence). The CDR3 is 13 residues long. CDR3 DNA sequence: TGTGCCAGCAGTTTAGGACAGAATGAAAAACTGTTTTTT. It codes for CASSLGQNEKLFF.

The chain joins TRBV6-2 or TRBV6-3 to TRBJ1-5; a weak D match, TRBD1 (5 bases). The CDR3 contains 15 residues. Germline assignment: CDR1 MNHEY and CDR2 SVGEGT. The ends were cut back, 6 bases at V and 3 bases at J, with 15 bases in the middle. CDR3 DNA sequence: TGTGCCAGCAGCTGGAGAGGGGTTGACAATCAGCCCCAGCATTTT. Translating gives CASSWRGVDNQPQHF.

The chain has TRBV4-2 and TRBJ2-2; TRBD2 is a possible D gene (5 bases). Germline values: CDR1 LGHNA, CDR2 YNFKEQ. The V and J ends lost 0 bases and 4 bases respectively, with 9 bases between them. CDR3 length: 15 residues. CDR3 in DNA: TGTGCCAGCAGCCAAGATCACGGGGTCACCGGGGAGCTGTTTTTT. Translated, it gives CASSQDHGVTGELFF.

The chain recombines TRBV6-5 with TRBJ2-3; D may be TRBD1 (5 bases). The germline V gene has CDR1 MNHEY and CDR2 SVGAGI. The V end was cut by 8 bases, the J end by 1 base, with 13 bases between. The CDR3 covers 14 residues. The CDR3 loop is CASQQDRGTDTQYF. The CDR3 bases are TGTGCCAGCCAACAGGATCGGGGCACAGATACGCAGTATTTT.

CDR3 in DNA: TGTGCCAGCAGCGACTACGAGCAGTACTTC. Amino acids: CASSDYEQYF. The chain is built from TRBV2 and TRBJ2-7; D unresolved. Trimming shortened V by 6 bases and J by 3 bases, and 3 bases separated the two germline ends. Germline CDR1 reads SNHLY; CDR2 reads FYNNEI. CDR3 length equals 10 residues.

The CDR3 region has the DNA TGTGCCAGCAGAGGAGGGACAGCTACTAATAGCAATCAGCCCCAGCATTTT. Protein product: CASRGGTATNSNQPQHF. The chain employs TRBV2 and TRBJ1-5; 7 nucleotides match TRBD1. The CDR3 consists of 17 residues. Germline V lookup: CDR1 SNHLY, CDR2 FYNNEI. V was clipped by 6 bases and J by 0 bases; unmatched bases: 11.

The rearrangement joins TRBV7-2 to TRBJ1-2; D might be TRBD1 (6 bases). The CDR3 spans 13 residues. Trimming removed 5 bases at V and 6 bases at J, with 13 bases between. The germline V gene encodes CDR1 SGHTA and CDR2 FQGNSA. CDR3 coding DNA: TGTGCCAGCAGCAACAGGGTTAATCATGGCTACACCTTC. It codes for CASSNRVNHGYTF.

J is TRBJ1-2 and V is TRBV29-1, with D maybe TRBD1 (6 bases). CDR3 length: 13 residues. CDR1 is SQVTM, CDR2 ANQGSEA, per germline. Trimming shortened V by 3 bases and J by 6 bases, and 14 bases separated the two germline ends. The CDR3 reads CSVESSGVDGYTF. The CDR3 nucleotides read TGCAGCGTTGAGTCTTCAGGGGTCGATGGCTACACCTTC. Full variable domain (rest looked up from reference TRBV29-1 and TRBJ1-2): SAVISQKPSRDICQRGTSLTIQCQVDSQVTMMFWYRQQPGQSLTLIATANQGSEATYESGFVIDKFPISRPNLTFSTLTVSNMSPEDSSIYLCSVESSGVDGYTFGSGTRLTVV.

The V gene is TRBV3-1 (or the pseudogene TRBV3-2), the J gene TRBJ1-2, with TRBD1 as a possible D gene (5 bases). V gave up 4 bases and J gave up 9 bases, with 12 bases separating them. In germline, CDR1 is LGHDT, CDR2 YNNKEL (reference sequence). The CDR3 contains 12 residues. In DNA, the CDR3 is TGTGCCAGCAGCCCTTCGGGGGAAAGCTACACCTTC. Translating it yields CASSPSGESYTF.

V and J are TRBV6-6 and TRBJ1-1; 8 bases are a match to TRBD1. Germline CDR1 MNHNY, CDR2 SVGAGI (reference sequence). The CDR3 length is 12 residues. The V and J ends lost 6 bases and 5 bases, in that order; junction bases with no gene match: 2. The CDR3 here is CASRDRDTEAFF. In DNA, the CDR3 is TGTGCCAGCAGGGACAGGGATACTGAAGCTTTCTTT.

V usage is TRBV29-1 and J usage is TRBJ2-3; D tentatively fits TRBD1 or TRBD2 (6 bases each). Trimming took 5 bases from V and 4 from J, leaving 13 bases between them. The length of the CDR3 is 13 residues. The germline gives CDR1 SQVTM, CDR2 ANQGSEA. CDR3 DNA sequence: TGCAGCGTTAGGGGGGTTAGAGCAGATACGCAGTATTTT. It encodes CSVRGVRADTQYF.

This clone has just a few counts. The rearrangement joins TRBV30 to TRBJ2-7; TRBD1 aligns across 10 bases. The germline V gene has CDR1 GTSNPN and CDR2 SVGIG (reference sequence). Germline trimming cut 6 bases from V and 1 base from J; bases unmatched to any gene: 6. The CDR3 sequence is 14 residues long. Written as DNA, the CDR3 is TGTGCCTGTTACCGGGACAGGGGATCCTACGAGCAGTACTTC. The encoded protein is CACYRDRGSYEQYF. Full variable domain (outside the CDR3, taken from reference TRBV30 and TRBJ2-7): SQTIHQWPATLVQPVGSPLSLECTVEGTSNPNLYWYRQAAGRGLQLLFYSVGIGQISSEVPQNLSASRPQDRQFILSSKKLLLSDSGFYLCACYRDRGSYEQYFGPGTRLTVT.